This T cell receptor beta chain was captured in a study of blood T cell repertoires in COVID-19. For the study at large: The United States, Italy and Spain were the sources of the acute and convalescent COVID-19 samples.

V shed 5 bases, J shed 2 bases, and the junction held 8 bases outside the gene matches. In germline, CDR1 is SGHAT, CDR2 FQNNGV. The CDR3 totals 16 residues. As handled by the study authors: Amplifying reference gene primers gave estimates of nucleated cell counts. Clones were read by immunoSEQ multiplex PCR, and TCRdb kept only the in-frame ones, dropping some. V, J and clone size reflect that table, while D and trimming were determined from the DNA. The profile shows 250,000 or so clones, almost 90% of them singletons. The source material was peripheral blood. The clonotype was recovered from a man older than 75 with acute or convalescent COVID-19. The chain recombines TRBV11-2 with TRBJ2-5, with 10 bases fitting TRBD1. CDR3 sequence reads: CASSTGTGVRQETQYF. The DNA of the CDR3 is TGTGCCAGCAGCACAGGGACAGGGGTTAGGCAAGAGACCCAGTACTTC.